This entry is about one T cell receptor beta chain. Sequenced by immunoSEQ multiplex PCR; TCRdb stores in-frame clones only, minus some. The sample lists about 160,000 clones; 77% were seen once. Germline V CDR1 and CDR2: DFQATT, SNEGSKA (reference sequence). CDR3 length equals 11 residues. Deletions cut 1 base from V and 7 bases from J, with 7 bases between. This sample was included in a study of blood T cell repertoires in COVID-19. Overall study: Some COVID-19 samples were acute and others convalescent; all came from the United States, Italy and Spain.

The chain joins TRBV20-1 to TRBJ1-1; the D is unclear. The sequence was collected from a man between 70 and 80 years old with acute or convalescent COVID-19. The sequenced sample was peripheral blood. The CDR3 nucleotides are TGCAGTGCTAGAGGCCAGATTGAAGCTTTCTTT. The encoded protein is CSARGQIEAFF.